This TCR beta chain was obtained from a study of chemoradiotherapy in HPV16-positive cancers. On the study more broadly: Candidate HPV-specific T-cell clones and common TCR motifs came from functional assays in two HPV16-positive patients. Study findings and constraints: Candidate HPV-specific clones and E7-related TCR motifs grew in tumor during treatment. The functional HPV-specific definition rests on just two HPV16-positive patients.

The sample holds one count of this clone. The antigen remains unidentified. Over chemoradiotherapy, repertoires were sampled more than once. Germline assignment: CDR1 MNHNS and CDR2 SASEGT. V shed 2 bases and J 6 bases; nucleotides not matched to a gene: 7. The CDR3 sequence is 16 residues long. Some clones are missing from TCRdb's copy, which holds only in-frame ones; the method was immunoSEQ multiplex PCR. The sample lists 5,000 or so clones, less than 80% occurring once. The sequence was obtained from a human donor with HPV-associated anogenital cancer. The sample here was taken from a patient who underwent chemoradiotherapy. J is TRBJ2-5 and V is TRBV6-1, with TRBD2 matching over 12 bases. In nucleotides, the CDR3 is TGTGCCAGCAGTGAACCGGCTAGCGGGGGGGCAAAGACCCAGTACTTC. This translates into CASSEPASGGAKTQYF.